The 27 T cell receptor beta chains below were found in one sample sequenced in a study of siplizumab effects on memory and regulatory T cells. Some clones are missing from TCRdb's copy, which holds only in-frame ones; the method was immunoSEQ multiplex PCR. The table records about 87,000 clones, about nine tenths of them present only once. The specimen was CD4+ T cells sorted from blood. The receptors were gathered from a human donor in good health.

Comment on this clone: This sample includes further DNA sequences coding for the same CDR3. The chain uses TRBV19 and TRBJ2-7; D is possibly TRBD1 (5 bases). Germline V gene lookup returns CDR1 LNHDA and CDR2 SQIVND (reference sequence). Between the trimmed V and J ends, which lost 6 bases and 6 bases, there was a span of 24 bases. The CDR3 contains 16 residues. The CDR3 DNA is TGTGCCAGTAGATCCCCTGGCAGGGCCGGGCAGGTCGAGCAGTACTTC. Protein product: CASRSPGRAGQVEQYF.

V is TRBV27 and J is TRBJ1-2; 10 bases are a match to TRBD1. Germline V gene sequence: CDR1 MNHEY, CDR2 SMNVEV (reference sequence). The CDR3 has 13 residues. V lost 5 bases and J lost 7; bases outside the gene matches: 4. CDR3 nucleotide sequence: TGTGCCAGCAGTGACGACAGGGGGCTTGGCTACACCTTC. Its protein is CASSDDRGLGYTF.

J is TRBJ2-7 and V is TRBV6-1, with D uncertain. The CDR3 totals 15 residues. Looked up from germline, CDR1 is MNHNS and CDR2 is SASEGT. The germline V and J ends were trimmed by 7 bases and 0 bases, with 16 bases remaining between them. The CDR3 sequence: CASTPGVFRSYEQYF. The DNA for the CDR3 is TGTGCCAGCACACCTGGGGTCTTCCGCTCCTACGAGCAGTACTTC.

The chain links TRBV7-2 to TRBJ1-2; D is possibly TRBD1 (6 bases). This CDR3 spans 15 amino acids. Trimming removed 5 bases at V and 0 bases at J, with 13 bases between. Germline lookup yields CDR1 SGHTA and CDR2 FQGNSA. The CDR3 region has the DNA TGTGCCAGCAGCGGGACAACTACCCCTAACTATGGCTACACCTTC. This encodes CASSGTTTPNYGYTF.

The genes are TRBV4-2 and TRBJ1-1; 8 positions agree with TRBD1. Germline loops: CDR1 LGHNA, CDR2 YNFKEQ. CDR3 size: 15 residues. J was trimmed by 4 bases and V by 7 bases; bases with no gene match: 11. The CDR3 nucleotides read TGTGCCAGCAACCCGACAGGGGATCTTGCCACTGAAGCTTTCTTT. Translation: CASNPTGDLATEAFF.

The chain couples TRBV6-5 to TRBJ1-3; D might be TRBD1 (5 bases). The CDR3 spans 15 residues. Germline loops: CDR1 MNHEY, CDR2 SVGAGI. The V end was cut by 7 bases, the J end by 1 base, with 14 bases between. CDR3 coding DNA: TGTGCCAGCACCCGGGGGGGTCGGTCTGGAAACACCATATATTTT. It specifies CASTRGGRSGNTIYF.

The J gene is TRBJ2-6, the V gene TRBV13; D is undetermined. The CDR3 runs to 14 residues. CDR1 is PRHDT and CDR2 is FYEKMQ in the germline V gene (reference sequence). Trimming took off 4 bases at V and 2 bases at J, with 6 bases between the two ends. CDR3 residues: CASSYSPGANVLTF. The CDR3 DNA reads as TGTGCCAGCAGCTACTCCCCTGGGGCCAACGTCCTGACTTTC.

The gene calls are TRBV2 and TRBJ2-2, with D perhaps matching TRBD2 (5 bases). The CDR3 consists of 12 residues. Germline V lookup: CDR1 SNHLY, CDR2 FYNNEI. V was trimmed by 3 bases and J by 8 bases, leaving 7 bases between them. The CDR3 is CASSDGVGELFF. The CDR3 nucleotides are TGTGCCAGCAGTGACGGGGTAGGGGAGCTGTTTTTT.

This clone has just one count. The chain recombines TRBV6-6 with TRBJ1-4; tentative D call: TRBD1 (6 bases). Trimming left V 8 bases short and J 0 bases short, with 10 bases between. Germline V gene sequence: CDR1 MNHNY, CDR2 SVGAGI (reference sequence). CDR3 size: 14 residues. The CDR3 loop reads CASRDNPTNEKLFF. CDR3 sequence (DNA): TGTGCCAGCCGGGACAACCCAACTAATGAAAAACTGTTTTTT.

A single count supports this clone. The V gene is TRBV6-1, the J gene TRBJ2-5; the D gene is possibly TRBD1 (6 bases). The CDR3 consists of 15 residues. Germline CDR1 MNHNS, CDR2 SASEGT. The V gene lost 7 bases and the J gene lost 2 bases, with 17 bases spanning the gap. The CDR3 DNA reads TGTGCCAGCACCGTGACCGGGACATCGCAAGAGACCCAGTACTTC. This translates into CASTVTGTSQETQYF.

The rearrangement joins TRBV7-9 to TRBJ2-7; D gene unclear. Trimming pared 0 bases from V and 7 bases from J, leaving 7 bases between. The CDR3 is 12 residues long. Germline-derived CDR1 and CDR2 are SEHNR and FQNEAQ (reference sequence). The CDR3 region has the DNA TGTGCCAGCAGCTTAGCGAACGGGGAGCAGTACTTC. Its translation: CASSLANGEQYF.

J is TRBJ2-1 and V is TRBV11-3; TRBD2 agrees at 7 bases. The J segment lost 4 bases and the V segment lost 5 bases, leaving 8 bases of the junction unmatched. CDR1 is SGHNT and CDR2 is YENEEA in the germline V gene. The CDR3 is 15 amino acids. The CDR3 region has the DNA TGTGCCAGCAGCCCCGGCGGGAGTAGATACAATGAGCAGTTCTTC. This codes for CASSPGGSRYNEQFF.

This clone was seen a few times. The rearrangement joins TRBV6-1 to TRBJ1-5; D is ambiguous. CDR1 MNHNS and CDR2 SASEGT come from the germline V gene. This CDR3 has 11 amino acids. V was clipped by 6 bases and J by 7 bases, with 7 bases between them. In DNA, the CDR3 is TGTGCCAGCAGCGAGGGACAGCCCCAGCATTTT. The encoded protein is CASSEGQPQHF.

In this sample, this clone turned up once. The J gene is TRBJ2-3, the V gene TRBV5-1, with 7 bases that match TRBD2. CDR1 and CDR2 (germline): SGHRS, YFSETQ. The CDR3 length is 17 residues. Losses at the gene ends were 0 bases for V and 4 bases for J; bases not matched to a gene: 11. CDR3 loop: CASSLAGGRVDADTQYF. The CDR3 DNA is TGCGCCAGCAGCTTGGCCGGTGGGAGGGTCGACGCAGATACGCAGTATTTT.

The J gene is TRBJ2-7, the V gene TRBV5-1; no definite D call. V shed 0 bases and J shed 0 bases, with 4 bases lying between them. Per germline, CDR1 SGHRS and CDR2 YFSETQ. This CDR3 has 13 amino acids. CDR3 residues: CASSLESSYEQYF. The CDR3 coding sequence is TGCGCCAGCAGCTTGGAAAGCTCCTACGAGCAGTACTTC.

CDR3 residues: CASSRLAGYNEQFF. CDR3 DNA sequence: TGCGCCAGCAGCAGACTAGCCGGTTACAATGAGCAGTTCTTC. This sequence joins TRBV10-2 and TRBJ2-1, with 7 bases identical to TRBD2. Germline CDR1 reads WSHSY; CDR2 reads SAAADI. This CDR3 is built from 14 residues. V trimming: 6 bases; J trimming: 4 bases; junction bases outside the gene matches: 6.

In this sample, this clone turned up once. The chain links TRBV6-1 to TRBJ2-7; D call uncertain. V was clipped by 6 bases and J by 2 bases, with 8 bases between them. Germline-derived CDR1 and CDR2 are MNHNS and SASEGT. The CDR3 length is 12 residues. The CDR3 sequence is CASSWQTYEQYF. CDR3 coding DNA: TGTGCCAGCAGCTGGCAGACCTACGAGCAGTACTTC.

This clone was picked up one time. Other DNA sequences of this sample code for an identical CDR3. This chain connects TRBV5-4 to TRBJ1-1; possible D gene TRBD1, 5 bases. V was pared by 0 bases and J by 3 bases, with 9 bases between. CDR3 size: 14 residues. CDR1 SGHNT and CDR2 YYREEE come from the germline V gene (reference sequence). Here the CDR3 DNA reads TGTGCCAGCAGCTTGGGGGGGTGGGACACTGAAGCTTTCTTT. It is translated as CASSLGGWDTEAFF.

V gene TRBV18 combines with J gene TRBJ2-7, with TRBD2 matching 8 bases. The CDR3 is 16 amino acids. V was pared by 4 bases and J by 0 bases, with 8 bases of the junction left unmatched. CDR1 and CDR2 (germline): KGHSH, LQKENI. Here the CDR3 DNA reads TGTGCCAGCTCACTCGGACTAGCTGAAAGCTCCTACGAGCAGTACTTC. Protein product: CASSLGLAESSYEQYF.

This clone is a singleton in its sample. This rearrangement joins TRBV6-5 to TRBJ2-1; 8 positions agree with TRBD2. Looked up from germline, CDR1 is MNHEY and CDR2 is SVGAGI. This CDR3 contains 15 residues. Unmatched junction bases numbered 7, after V lost 5 bases and J lost 4 bases. For the CDR3, the DNA is TGTGCCAGCAGTCCAGGACTAGCAGCTTACAATGAGCAGTTCTTC. Translating gives CASSPGLAAYNEQFF.

The chain links TRBV18 to TRBJ2-2, with D unclear. Trimming left V 4 bases short and J 1 base short, with 7 bases between. This CDR3 comprises 14 residues. Germline-derived CDR1 and CDR2 are KGHSH and LQKENI. The DNA for the CDR3 is TGTGCCAGCTCACGCTCCGGGAACACCGGGGAGCTGTTTTTT. Translation gives CASSRSGNTGELFF.

The chain links TRBV30 to TRBJ2-1, with D hard to call. The CDR3 spans 14 residues. CDR1 is GTSNPN, CDR2 SVGIG, per germline (reference sequence). The ends were cut back, 0 bases at V and 7 bases at J, with 13 bases in the middle. The CDR3 spells CAWSVRLWANEQFF. For the CDR3, the DNA is TGTGCCTGGAGTGTTCGGCTCTGGGCGAATGAGCAGTTCTTC.

Note on this clone: Within the sample, other DNA sequences also encode this same CDR3. This chain connects TRBV9 to TRBJ2-1; 12 bases agree with TRBD2. CDR1 SGDLS and CDR2 YYNGEE come from the germline V gene. The junction had 1 base not matched to a gene; V was cut back by 3 bases and J by 3 bases. The CDR3 is made up of 15 amino acids. Here the CDR3 reads CASSETSGGYNEQFF. The CDR3, as DNA: TGTGCCAGCAGCGAGACTAGCGGGGGCTACAATGAGCAGTTCTTC.

In its sample, this clone was seen once. The chain employs TRBV4-3 and TRBJ2-1; D not certain. Germline V gene data show CDR1 as LGHNA and CDR2 as YSLEER. Trimming took off 1 base at V and 5 bases at J, with 21 bases between the two ends. The CDR3 totals 18 residues. CDR3 nucleotide sequence: TGCGCCAGCAGCCAAGGTTTCACAGTGAGAGGTGGGGACAATGAGCAGTTCTTC. It translates to CASSQGFTVRGGDNEQFF.

V gene TRBV23-1 combines with J gene TRBJ2-1; no clear D. TRBV23-1 is sorted into the ORF group, with uncertain function. The CDR3 totals 18 residues. Trimming cost V 2 bases and J 5 bases, with 22 bases left between them. The CDR3 sequence is CASSQAYQAFGWDNEQFF. CDR3 bases: TGCGCCAGCAGTCAAGCCTATCAGGCCTTTGGCTGGGACAATGAGCAGTTCTTC.

The J gene is TRBJ2-3, the V gene TRBV10-3; D is unresolved. CDR3 size: 11 residues. Germline CDR1 ENHRY, CDR2 SYGVKD. The V end was cut by 11 bases, the J end by 5 bases, with 11 bases between. CDR3 in amino acids: CASLGGDTQYF. The DNA of the CDR3 is TGTGCCTCCCTCGGTGGAGATACGCAGTATTTT.

This clone was detected once. This chain joins TRBV18 and TRBJ2-5; a weak D match, TRBD2 (5 bases). The V end lost 1 base, the J end lost 1 base, and 19 bases lay between the germline ends. This CDR3 has 18 residues. The V gene's germline CDR1 is KGHSH and CDR2 LQKENI. The CDR3 DNA sequence: TGTGCCAGCTCACCACGACCAACTAGTACGGAGGCCCAAGAGACCCAGTACTTC. This encodes CASSPRPTSTEAQETQYF.